The next 26 T cell receptor beta chains were all read from a single sample in a study of radiotherapy plus CTLA-4 blockade in lung cancer. Method: immunoSEQ multiplex PCR; TCRdb's copy keeps in-frame clones and lacks some. This sample yields tens of thousands of clones, of which roughly four fifths are seen a single time; around 0.79% belongs to the top ten. The sequencing used peripheral blood, collected from a patient treated with radiotherapy plus ipilimumab. Receptors originate from a human donor with non-small cell lung cancer who had stable disease on radiotherapy plus ipilimumab.

This rearrangement joins TRBV9 to TRBJ1-5, with TRBD1 as a possible D gene (5 bases). Trimming took 4 bases from V and 1 from J, leaving 12 bases between them. The CDR3 runs to 15 residues. Germline V gene lookup returns CDR1 SGDLS and CDR2 YYNGEE. The CDR3 sequence is CASSTTGKSNQPQHF. CDR3 coding DNA: TGTGCCAGCAGCACAACAGGAAAAAGCAATCAGCCCCAGCATTTT.

The gene calls are TRBV9 and TRBJ2-5; D possibly corresponds to TRBD1 (6 bases). TRBJ2-7 matches the DNA end more closely, so the J call is doubtful. CDR1 and CDR2 (germline): SGDLS, YYNGEE. This CDR3 spans 15 amino acids. CDR3 sequence (DNA): TGTGCCAGCAGCGCAGATACAGGGAGCTCCTACGAGCAGTACTTC. Residues: CASSADTGSSYEQYF.

The rearrangement links TRBV5-1 to TRBJ2-3; 9 bases map to TRBD2. Germline CDR1 SGHRS, CDR2 YFSETQ. The ends lost 4 bases at V and 2 bases at J; junction bases unmatched: 5. This CDR3 has 15 amino acids. This CDR3 reads CASSGTSRNTDTQYF. DNA of the CDR3: TGCGCCAGCAGCGGGACTAGCAGGAACACAGATACGCAGTATTTT.

This clone was seen once. This chain uses TRBV2 with TRBJ1-3; D unclear. Between the trimmed V and J ends, which lost 3 bases and 8 bases, there was a span of 14 bases. The CDR3 contains 14 residues. Per the germline V gene, CDR1 is SNHLY and CDR2 is FYNNEI. The chain's CDR3 is CASSEIHKGDTIYF. CDR3 bases: TGTGCCAGCAGTGAGATTCATAAGGGAGACACCATATATTTT.

In the case of this clone: The sample carries other DNA sequences with the same CDR3. This chain connects TRBV5-6 to TRBJ2-1, with 12 bases lining up with TRBD2. CDR1 and CDR2 from the germline V gene are SGHDT and YYEEEE. V shed 0 bases, J shed 5 bases, and the junction held 0 bases outside the gene matches. CDR3 size: 15 residues. The CDR3 reads CASSLGLAGDNEQFF. The CDR3 DNA sequence: TGTGCCAGCAGCTTGGGACTAGCGGGGGACAATGAGCAGTTCTTC.

The CDR3 protein is CASSPTSSTDTQYF. The CDR3 DNA follows: TGCGCCAGCAGCCCTACCTCTAGCACAGATACGCAGTATTTT. This rearrangement joins TRBV5-1 to TRBJ2-3; D is unresolved. This CDR3 region has 14 residues. The germline V and J ends were trimmed by 4 bases and 0 bases, with 9 bases remaining between them. Germline CDR1 and CDR2: SGHRS and YFSETQ. The full variable domain, rest sourced from reference TRBV5-1 and TRBJ2-3, is KAGVTQTPRYLIKTRGQQVTLSCSPISGHRSVSWYQQTPGQGLQFLFEYFSETQRNKGNFPGRFSGRQFSNSRSEMNVSTLELGDSALYLCASSPTSSTDTQYFGPGTRLTVL.

This rearrangement joins TRBV28 to TRBJ2-2; the D gene is possibly TRBD2 (5 bases). The CDR3 sequence is 14 residues long. With 2 bases removed from V and 6 bases from J, the gap between germline ends came to 10 bases. The germline CDR1 and CDR2 sequences are MDHEN and SYDVKM. The CDR3 DNA is TGTGCCAGCAGTTTAATTCGGGGAGCCGGGGAGCTGTTTTTT. This codes for CASSLIRGAGELFF.

This chain uses TRBV6-6 with TRBJ2-1, with D tentatively TRBD1 (5 bases). The V gene lost 5 bases and the J gene lost 0 bases, with 14 bases spanning the gap. The CDR3 extends over 16 amino acids. Germline CDR1 MNHNY, CDR2 SVGAGI (reference sequence). CDR3 region: CASSKGVVSSYNEQFF. CDR3 DNA: TGTGCCAGCAGTAAAGGGGTCGTTAGCTCCTACAATGAGCAGTTCTTC.

The chain recombines TRBV11-2 with TRBJ1-1; D may be TRBD1 (5 bases). Per the germline V gene, CDR1 is SGHAT and CDR2 is FQNNGV. The CDR3 totals 14 residues. V gave up 6 bases and J gave up 1 base, with 12 bases separating them. The CDR3 spells CASRIPGRNTEAFF. CDR3 DNA: TGTGCCAGCAGAATTCCAGGGCGGAACACTGAAGCTTTCTTT. Full variable domain (outside the CDR3, taken from reference TRBV11-2 and TRBJ1-1): EAGVAQSPRYKIIEKRQSVAFWCNPISGHATLYWYQQILGQGPKLLIQFQNNGVVDDSQLPKDRFSAERLKGVDSTLKIQPAKLEDSAVYLCASRIPGRNTEAFFGQGTRLTVV.

The chain couples TRBV7-9 to TRBJ2-5, with no clear D. The CDR3 runs to 14 residues. V lost 2 bases and J lost 2, with 9 bases in between. CDR1 and CDR2 from the germline V gene are SEHNR and FQNEAQ (reference sequence). The CDR3 DNA follows: TGTGCCAGCAGCTTATTCTCCGGTCAAGAGACCCAGTACTTC. Amino acid sequence: CASSLFSGQETQYF.

The chain recombines TRBV7-2 with TRBJ2-7, with 10 bases fitting TRBD1. J lost 2 bases, V lost 4 bases, and 5 bases had no gene match. The length of the CDR3 is 15 residues. CDR1 and CDR2 from the germline V gene are SGHTA and FQGNSA. The CDR3 here is CASSSFGTGAYEQYF. The CDR3 DNA is TGTGCCAGCAGCTCATTTGGGACAGGGGCCTACGAGCAGTACTTC. Filled out from reference TRBV7-2 and TRBJ2-7, the complete variable domain reads GAGVSQSPSNKVTEKGKDVELRCDPISGHTALYWYRQSLGQGLEFLIYFQGNSAPDKSGLPSDRFSAERTGGSVSTLTIQRTQQEDSAVYLCASSSFGTGAYEQYFGPGTRLTVT.

The V and J genes are TRBV19 and TRBJ2-3; D may match TRBD1 or TRBD2 (6 bases each). Germline V lookup: CDR1 LNHDA, CDR2 SQIVND (reference sequence). The CDR3 runs to 14 residues. Trimming removed 3 bases from V and 6 bases from J, with 13 bases in between. The CDR3 coding sequence is TGTGCCAGTAGTATTCCGGGGGCGGGTGATACGCAGTATTTT. Translation gives CASSIPGAGDTQYF.

V usage is TRBV28 and J usage is TRBJ1-1; 10 bases align to TRBD1. Unmatched junction bases numbered 8, after V lost 3 bases and J lost 10 bases. Looked up from germline, CDR1 is MDHEN and CDR2 is SYDVKM. The CDR3 length is 14 residues. CDR3 amino acids: CASSFPRQGARAFF. DNA for the CDR3: TGTGCCAGCAGTTTCCCCCGACAGGGGGCGCGAGCTTTCTTT. Full variable domain (remainder filled in from reference TRBV28 and TRBJ1-1): DVKVTQSSRYLVKRTGEKVFLECVQDMDHENMFWYRQDPGLGLRLIYFSYDVKMKEKGDIPEGYSVSREKKERFSLILESASTNQTSMYLCASSFPRQGARAFFGQGTRLTVV.

The V and J genes are TRBV10-2 and TRBJ2-1; tentatively, D is TRBD2 (6 bases). Germline V gene sequence: CDR1 WSHSY, CDR2 SAAADI. The V and J ends lost 4 bases and 3 bases respectively, with 16 bases between them. This CDR3 spans 16 amino acids. This chain's CDR3 is CASSAIQVGGYNEQFF. CDR3 in DNA: TGCGCCAGCAGTGCGATTCAGGTGGGGGGCTACAATGAGCAGTTCTTC.

In nucleotides, the CDR3 is TGTGCCAGCAGTTTACTCCCCGCCGTCCCGAACACTGAAGCTTTCTTT. Translating it yields CASSLLPAVPNTEAFF. The chain uses TRBV27 and TRBJ1-1, with D unclear. The CDR3 sequence is 16 residues long. Between the trimmed V and J ends, which lost 2 bases and 1 base, there was a span of 14 bases. Germline assignment: CDR1 MNHEY and CDR2 SMNVEV (reference sequence).

The genes are TRBV7-7 and TRBJ2-7; 8 nucleotides agree with TRBD2. The length of the CDR3 is 16 residues. J was trimmed by 3 bases and V by 1 base; bases with no gene match: 8. In germline, CDR1 is SSHAT, CDR2 FNYEAQ (reference sequence). DNA of the CDR3: TGTGCCAGCAGCTTAGGATCAGCGGGGGAGGGCTACGAGCAGTACTTC. Translation gives CASSLGSAGEGYEQYF. The whole variable domain, remainder taken from reference TRBV7-7 and TRBJ2-7, is GAGVSQSPRYKVTKRGQDVTLRCDPISSHATLYWYQQALGQGPEFLTYFNYEAQPDKSGLPSDRFSAERPEGSISTLTIQRTEQRDSAMYRCASSLGSAGEGYEQYFGPGTRLTVT.

A single count supports this clone. This chain links TRBV2 with TRBJ2-1, with 13 bases matching TRBD2. There are 15 residues in the CDR3. Trimming took 6 bases from V and 8 from J; bases not matched to a gene: 7. CDR1 is SNHLY and CDR2 is FYNNEI in the germline V gene. CDR3 coding DNA: TGTGCCAGCAGGGAACTAGCGGGAGGGCCTTATGAGCAGTTCTTC. This encodes CASRELAGGPYEQFF.

This chain links TRBV5-4 with TRBJ2-1; 8 bases are a match to TRBD2. The V segment lost 4 bases and the J segment 9 bases; nucleotides outside the gene matches: 12. CDR1 is SGHNT and CDR2 is YYREEE in the germline V gene (reference sequence). The CDR3 length is 15 residues. DNA for the CDR3: TGTGCCAGCAGCCCCCCGGCGGGAGGTCAGGCTGAGCAGTTCTTC. Amino acids: CASSPPAGGQAEQFF.

This CDR3 is CAWRPRGSWSTEAFF. The CDR3 nucleotides read TGTGCCTGGAGGCCCCGGGGCAGTTGGAGCACTGAAGCTTTCTTT. This chain links TRBV30 with TRBJ1-1, with a tentative D call TRBD1 (5 bases). CDR1 GTSNPN and CDR2 SVGIG come from the germline V gene (reference sequence). The CDR3 spans 15 residues. V was trimmed by 3 bases and J by 4 bases, leaving 18 bases between them.

The chain employs TRBV27 and TRBJ1-6; 10 bases map to TRBD1. The CDR3 spans 14 residues. V was clipped by 7 bases and J by 9 bases; unmatched bases: 6. Germline CDR1 and CDR2: MNHEY and SMNVEV (reference sequence). Written as DNA, the CDR3 is TGTGCCAGCACCCCGGACAGGGGGGCTTCACCCCTCCACTTT. It specifies CASTPDRGASPLHF.

The chain links TRBV2 to TRBJ1-5; TRBD1 is a possible D gene (5 bases). V dropped 7 bases and J dropped 1 base, with 14 bases sitting between them. Germline CDR1 is SNHLY and CDR2 is FYNNEI. The CDR3 is 15 amino acids. The CDR3 loop is CASNARRGSNQPQHF. The CDR3 bases are TGTGCCAGCAATGCGAGGAGGGGAAGCAATCAGCCCCAGCATTTT. The whole variable domain, filled in from reference TRBV2 and TRBJ1-5, reads EPEVTQTPSHQVTQMGQEVILRCVPISNHLYFYWYRQILGQKVEFLVSFYNNEISEKSEIFDDQFSVERPDGSNFTLKIRSTKLEDSAMYFCASNARRGSNQPQHFGDGTRLSIL.

This chain joins TRBV19 and TRBJ1-5; D is ambiguous. This CDR3 has 18 residues. Trimming shortened V by 2 bases and J by 3 bases, and 20 bases separated the two germline ends. The germline V gene encodes CDR1 LNHDA and CDR2 SQIVND (reference sequence). CDR3 coding DNA: TGTGCCAGTAGTATATTCGGAGGGAGGAGCAGCTTCAATCAGCCCCAGCATTTT. Encoded protein: CASSIFGGRSSFNQPQHF.

The rearrangement joins TRBV5-1 to TRBJ2-7, with 11 bases fitting TRBD1. The V gene end was trimmed by 4 bases and the J gene end by 2 bases; junction bases not matched to a gene: 5. The germline CDR1 and CDR2 sequences are SGHRS and YFSETQ. The CDR3 runs 15 residues. The CDR3 coding sequence is TGCGCCAGCAGCACGGACAGGGGGCTTACCTACGAGCAGTACTTC. It specifies CASSTDRGLTYEQYF.

This chain connects TRBV9 to TRBJ1-5; TRBD1 might be the D (5 bases). The germline V gene encodes CDR1 SGDLS and CDR2 YYNGEE. The V end was cut by 3 bases, the J end by 1 base, with 5 bases between. This CDR3 is built from 13 residues. The DNA of the CDR3 is TGTGCCAGCAGCGGGGACAGCAATCAGCCCCAGCATTTT. The encoded protein is CASSGDSNQPQHF. The full variable domain, with the rest looked up from reference TRBV9 and TRBJ1-5, is DSGVTQTPKHLITATGQRVTLRCSPRSGDLSVYWYQQSLDQGLQFLIQYYNGEERAKGNILERFSAQQFPDLHSELNLSSLELGDSALYFCASSGDSNQPQHFGDGTRLSIL.

Note on this clone: The sample holds other DNA sequences that translate to the same CDR3. This chain joins TRBV7-8 and TRBJ1-1, with a tentative D call TRBD1 (5 bases). The CDR3 runs 13 residues. V was trimmed by 4 bases and J by 1 base, leaving 7 bases between them. Germline V gene lookup returns CDR1 SGHVS and CDR2 FQNEAQ. CDR3 in amino acids: CASSSGGNTEAFF. The DNA of the CDR3 is TGTGCCAGCAGCTCTGGGGGGAACACTGAAGCTTTCTTT.

CDR3: CASSQQDEQYF. Written as DNA, the CDR3 is TGTGCCAGCAGTCAACAGGACGAGCAGTACTTC. The genes are TRBV6-1 and TRBJ2-7; maybe TRBD1 (5 bases). The CDR3 loop spans 11 amino acids. V lost 5 bases to trimming and J lost 5 bases, with 7 bases between them. Per the germline V gene, CDR1 is MNHNS and CDR2 is SASEGT.